This TCR beta chain was profiled in a study of T-cell reconstitution after alpha-beta-depleted transplantation in children. The study's findings and limits: As was reported, about two months after transplant, alpha-beta T cells came from several hundred expanded graft clones. Certain patients had high TCRbeta diversity at day 60, and it came from recipient T cells and thymic progenitors that survived. The authors attributed T-cell counts and diversity one year after transplant mostly to newly produced T cells.

This clonotype has a handful of counts. Its antigen is not identified. Germline V gene lookup returns CDR1 SQVTM and CDR2 ANQGSEA. The V and J ends lost 5 bases and 5 bases, in that order; junction bases with no gene match: 20. CDR3 length equals 18 residues. Unique molecular identifiers were built into the TCRbeta library. TCRdb redid the calling of the PCR reads with MiXCR, one entry per CDR3 protein. This table has over 45,000 distinct CDR3 sequences, approximately 46% appearing once. The sequences come from PBMCs, mostly from graft donor cells, collected 360 days after TCRalphabeta/CD19-depleted stem cell transplant. The sequence was obtained from a male patient between 5 and 17 years old who had a stem cell transplant for acute lymphoblastic leukemia, so the T cells may come from the graft donor. The V call is TRBV29-1, the J call TRBJ2-2; 7 positions match TRBD1. CDR3 nucleotide sequence: TGCAGCGTTACCCCGGGACAGTGGGGAAGTCAGGGGACCGGGGAGCTGTTTTTT. This gives the protein CSVTPGQWGSQGTGELFF.